The 32 T cell receptor beta chains given below trace back to one sample, sequenced in a study of early T cells in non-severe SARS-CoV-2 infection. TCRdb analysed the 5' RACE reads with MiXCR anew, one entry per CDR3 protein. The table lists tens of thousands of distinct CDR3 sequences, about 10% of them singletons. The sample was whole blood. The source is an adult who was a healthcare worker with PCR-confirmed SARS-CoV-2 infection or an uninfected control (not recorded which).

This clonotype was seen a few times. V gene TRBV5-1 combines with J gene TRBJ2-1; the match to TRBD2 covers 15 bases. J was trimmed by 6 bases and V by 4 bases; bases with no gene match: 8. In germline, CDR1 is SGHRS, CDR2 YFSETQ. This CDR3 contains 17 residues. CDR3 DNA sequence: TGCGCCAGCAGCCCCGGACTAGCGGGAGGGCCATTCAATGAGCAGTTCTTC. Its translation is CASSPGLAGGPFNEQFF.

This clonotype was recorded at least ten times. The J gene is TRBJ1-2, the V gene TRBV5-1; D not certain. Looked up from germline, CDR1 is SGHRS and CDR2 is YFSETQ. V was pared by 0 bases and J by 7 bases, with 13 bases between. The CDR3 has 14 amino acids. CDR3 sequence: CASSLDWKGFGYTF. In nucleotides, the CDR3 is TGCGCCAGCAGCTTGGACTGGAAGGGATTTGGCTACACCTTC. Looking up the rest from reference TRBV5-1 and TRBJ1-2 gives the full variable domain: KAGVTQTPRYLIKTRGQQVTLSCSPISGHRSVSWYQQTPGQGLQFLFEYFSETQRNKGNFPGRFSGRQFSNSRSEMNVSTLELGDSALYLCASSLDWKGFGYTFGSGTRLTVV.

V gene TRBV7-2 combines with J gene TRBJ2-7, with 7 bases that match TRBD1. The V and J ends lost 5 bases and 3 bases, in that order; junction bases with no gene match: 10. CDR1 and CDR2 (germline): SGHTA, FQGNSA. The CDR3 runs 15 residues. CDR3 nucleotides: TGTGCCAGCAGCCCTAGGGGCGACAGGGACTACGAGCAGTACTTC. This encodes CASSPRGDRDYEQYF.

The chain employs TRBV6-2 or TRBV6-3 and TRBJ2-7; 7 bases match TRBD1. This CDR3 is built from 15 residues. Germline V lookup: CDR1 MNHEY, CDR2 SVGEGT. V was pared by 6 bases and J by 2 bases, with 10 bases of the junction left unmatched. CDR3 DNA sequence: TGTGCCAGCAGGCCGACAGGGATACTAGCCTACGAGCAGTACTTC. Translated, it gives CASRPTGILAYEQYF.

V and J are TRBV20-1 and TRBJ1-3; D remains ambiguous. The CDR3 spans 13 residues. From germline, CDR1 is DFQATT and CDR2 SNEGSKA (reference sequence). The V and J ends lost 3 bases and 2 bases respectively, with 8 bases between them. The CDR3 coding sequence is TGCAGTGCTAGCGTCCAAGCTGGAAACACCATATATTTT. As protein: CSASVQAGNTIYF.

V usage is TRBV6-6 and J usage is TRBJ2-5; 9 nucleotides line up with TRBD2. Per germline, CDR1 MNHNY and CDR2 SVGAGI (reference sequence). This CDR3 has 17 residues. V shed 2 bases, J shed 5 bases, and the junction held 12 bases outside the gene matches. This CDR3 reads CASSYPNLAGVDETQYF. The CDR3 nucleotides are TGTGCCAGCAGTTACCCCAACTTAGCGGGAGTTGACGAGACCCAGTACTTC.

The V gene is TRBV7-9, the J gene TRBJ2-3; D is unresolved. V lost 2 bases to trimming and J lost 3 bases, with 9 bases between them. This CDR3 spans 14 amino acids. In germline, CDR1 is SEHNR, CDR2 FQNEAQ (reference sequence). The CDR3 sequence: CASSLSDATDTQYF. The CDR3 bases are TGTGCCAGCAGCTTATCGGACGCTACAGATACGCAGTATTTT.

CDR3 residues: CSASRDGTEAFF. The DNA for the CDR3 is TGCAGTGCTTCCAGGGATGGGACTGAAGCTTTCTTT. The rearrangement links TRBV20-1 to TRBJ1-1; a weak D match, TRBD1 (5 bases). In germline, CDR1 is DFQATT, CDR2 SNEGSKA (reference sequence). Trimming removed 5 bases at V and 5 bases at J, with 12 bases between. This CDR3 has 12 residues.

This clonotype was picked up many times. The chain has TRBV19 and TRBJ1-2, with D maybe TRBD1 (6 bases). Trimming left V 4 bases short and J 4 bases short, with 13 bases between. The CDR3 runs 14 residues. Germline V CDR1 and CDR2: LNHDA, SQIVND (reference sequence). The CDR3 protein is CASSKGQTFYGYTF. The CDR3, as DNA: TGTGCCAGTAGTAAAGGACAGACCTTCTATGGCTACACCTTC.

This clonotype was recorded at least ten times. The V and J genes are TRBV7-3 and TRBJ2-2, with 13 bases that match TRBD2. The V gene's germline CDR1 is SGHTA and CDR2 FQGTGA. J lost 2 bases, V lost 4 bases, and 4 bases had no gene match. The length of the CDR3 is 17 residues. In DNA form, the CDR3 reads TGTGCCAGCAGCTCTCGGACTAGCGGGAGCAACACCGGGGAGCTGTTTTTT. It specifies CASSSRTSGSNTGELFF.

This clonotype was found many times. The chain joins TRBV5-4 to TRBJ2-1; 9 positions agree with TRBD2. Germline lookup yields CDR1 SGHNT and CDR2 YYREEE (reference sequence). CDR3 length equals 14 residues. The trim removed 8 bases at V and 8 bases at J, leaving 11 bases unmatched. For the CDR3, the DNA is TGTGCCAGTTTAGCGGGAGAGGGGGGAGATGAGCAGTTCTTC. Residues: CASLAGEGGDEQFF.

This chain uses TRBV7-2 with TRBJ2-1; 8 nucleotides agree with TRBD2. V trimming: 5 bases; J trimming: 8 bases; junction bases outside the gene matches: 8. The germline V gene has CDR1 SGHTA and CDR2 FQGNSA. The CDR3 is made up of 14 amino acids. The CDR3 reads CASSKQREIDEQFF. The CDR3 coding sequence is TGTGCCAGCAGCAAACAGCGGGAGATCGATGAGCAGTTCTTC.

This chain connects TRBV3-1 to TRBJ1-1; 9 nucleotides match TRBD1. The length of the CDR3 is 17 residues. Germline V lookup: CDR1 LGHDT, CDR2 YNNKEL (reference sequence). The junction had 9 bases not matched to a gene; V was cut back by 3 bases and J by 1 base. CDR3 bases: TGTGCCAGCAGCCAGAGGACAGGGGTCATTACGAACACTGAAGCTTTCTTT. Translating it yields CASSQRTGVITNTEAFF.

This clonotype was seen ten or more times. The rearrangement joins TRBV7-6 to TRBJ2-7, with D unclear. The CDR3 runs to 16 residues. Germline-derived CDR1 and CDR2 are SGHVS and FNYEAQ. The ends were cut back, 1 base at V and 4 bases at J, with 17 bases in the middle. The CDR3 loop reads CASSLDSGPVYYEQYF. In DNA, the CDR3 is TGTGCCAGCAGCTTAGATTCAGGACCGGTCTATTACGAGCAGTACTTC.

This clonotype was counted ten times or more. V gene TRBV5-1 combines with J gene TRBJ2-5; possibly TRBD1 or TRBD2 for D (7 bases each). Germline V lookup: CDR1 SGHRS, CDR2 YFSETQ. V was pared by 2 bases and J by 3 bases, with 17 bases between. There are 16 residues in the CDR3. DNA of the CDR3: TGCGCCAGCAGCTTAGAACCGGCAGGGGGGGAAGAGACCCAGTACTTC. It translates to CASSLEPAGGEETQYF.

This clonotype was observed many times. This rearrangement joins TRBV11-2 to TRBJ2-3; D is possibly TRBD2 (7 bases). The CDR3 covers 16 residues. Per germline, CDR1 SGHAT and CDR2 FQNNGV. V was trimmed by 1 base and J by 4 bases, leaving 15 bases between them. The CDR3 spells CASSLAGGRAADTQYF. The CDR3 nucleotides read TGTGCCAGCAGCTTAGCGGGGGGCCGGGCCGCAGATACGCAGTATTTT.

This clonotype was detected only a few times. V gene TRBV4-3 combines with J gene TRBJ1-4; the match to TRBD1 covers 7 bases. Trimming removed 4 bases from V and 8 bases from J; junction bases left unmatched: 10. Germline assignment: CDR1 LGHNA and CDR2 YSLEER. There are 15 residues in the CDR3. In nucleotides, the CDR3 is TGCGCCAGCAGCCGAGACAGGGCGGGTAGCGAAAAACTGTTTTTT. Translated: CASSRDRAGSEKLFF.

This clonotype was seen ten or more times. The chain uses TRBV12-3 or TRBV12-4 and TRBJ2-6; tentatively, D is TRBD1 (5 bases). V was shortened by 6 bases and J by 0 bases, with 15 bases between the two germline ends. There are 17 residues in the CDR3. CDR3 sequence (DNA): TGTGCCAGCAGGTTCAGGGTGGGGCTCTCTGGGGCCAACGTCCTGACTTTC. Translated: CASRFRVGLSGANVLTF.

The table lists this clonotype with many counts. The rearrangement joins TRBV7-2 to TRBJ2-2, with 9 nucleotides matching TRBD2. Germline V gene lookup returns CDR1 SGHTA and CDR2 FQGNSA. V lost 5 bases and J lost 4; bases outside the gene matches: 8. This CDR3 has 16 amino acids. CDR3 in amino acids: CASSAVAGAGTGELFF. In DNA, the CDR3 is TGTGCCAGCAGCGCAGTAGCGGGAGCGGGCACCGGGGAGCTGTTTTTT.

This clonotype appeared many times. The chain carries TRBV7-9 and TRBJ1-4; D is possibly TRBD1 (5 bases). The CDR3 contains 14 residues. The germline CDR1 and CDR2 sequences are SEHNR and FQNEAQ (reference sequence). Trimming removed 5 bases from V and 1 base from J, with 8 bases in between. Here the CDR3 DNA reads TGTGCCAGCAGCCGCGACAGAACTAATGAAAAACTGTTTTTT. Residues: CASSRDRTNEKLFF.

The chain links TRBV6-5 to TRBJ2-7; TRBD1 matches 7 bases. Germline-derived CDR1 and CDR2 are MNHEY and SVGAGI. V dropped 3 bases and J dropped 2; count of bases not matched to a gene: 7. The CDR3 is 15 residues long. The CDR3 coding sequence is TGTGCCAGCAGTTATACGACAGGGCCCACCTACGAGCAGTACTTC. The encoded protein is CASSYTTGPTYEQYF.

This clonotype was counted a few times. The chain is built from TRBV30 and TRBJ2-3; 8 bases agree with TRBD1. From germline, CDR1 is GTSNPN and CDR2 SVGIG (reference sequence). V lost 5 bases, J lost 9 bases, and 4 bases stayed unmatched. This CDR3 is 11 amino acids long. The CDR3 DNA reads as TGTGCCTGGCGACAGGGGCAGACGCAGTATTTT. Translating gives CAWRQGQTQYF.

This clonotype has ten or more counts. This sequence joins TRBV5-1 and TRBJ2-3; D gene uncertain. CDR3 length equals 15 residues. Germline lookup yields CDR1 SGHRS and CDR2 YFSETQ. V lost 2 bases and J lost 0, with 10 bases in between. The DNA for the CDR3 is TGCGCCAGCAGCTTTGGCAATCCTAGCACAGATACGCAGTATTTT. Encoded protein: CASSFGNPSTDTQYF.

This clonotype turned up a few times. J is TRBJ2-3 and V is TRBV29-1; D is perhaps TRBD1 (5 bases). This CDR3 has 16 residues. Germline loops: CDR1 SQVTM, CDR2 ANQGSEA. Trimming took off 4 bases at V and 1 base at J, with 18 bases between the two ends. The CDR3 DNA is TGCAGCGTTGTGGGATCCTCCAGGGTAGGCACAGATACGCAGTATTTT. Translating gives CSVVGSSRVGTDTQYF.

This clonotype has only a few counts. The chain links TRBV5-1 to TRBJ2-1; TRBD2 matches 14 bases. The CDR3 is made up of 15 amino acids. V lost 2 bases to trimming and J lost 8 bases; unmatched junction nucleotides: 3. CDR1 and CDR2 from the germline V gene are SGHRS and YFSETQ. In DNA, the CDR3 is TGCGCCAGCAGCTTCGGGACTAGCGGGGGCTATGAGCAGTTCTTC. Translation: CASSFGTSGGYEQFF.

CDR3 coding DNA: TGTGCCAGCAGTGAACAGGGGGAGGTCACTGAAGCTTTCTTT. Encoded protein: CASSEQGEVTEAFF. J is TRBJ1-1 and V is TRBV6-1; 7 bases line up with TRBD1. This CDR3 is 14 amino acids long. The junction had 4 bases not matched to a gene; V was cut back by 2 bases and J by 4 bases. CDR1 and CDR2 (germline): MNHNS, SASEGT.

This clonotype was observed a handful of times. V is TRBV4-2 and J is TRBJ2-2; 11 bases are shared with TRBD2. J was trimmed by 3 bases and V by 4 bases; bases with no gene match: 10. This CDR3 is built from 18 residues. Germline V lookup: CDR1 LGHNA, CDR2 YNFKEQ. CDR3 sequence: CASSLTSGSGMDTGELFF. Here the CDR3 DNA reads TGTGCCAGCAGCCTTACTAGCGGGAGTGGTATGGACACCGGGGAGCTGTTTTTT.

This clonotype was seen a handful of times. This sequence joins TRBV10-2 and TRBJ2-7, with D perhaps matching TRBD1 (6 bases). This CDR3 is built from 13 residues. From germline, CDR1 is WSHSY and CDR2 SAAADI. Trimming pared 6 bases from V and 1 base from J, leaving 10 bases between. The CDR3, as DNA: TGCGCCAGCAGCAACAGGGCTTCCTACGAGCAGTACTTC. The encoded protein is CASSNRASYEQYF.

This clonotype was picked up many times. This rearrangement joins TRBV5-1 to TRBJ2-7; no clear D gene. CDR3 length equals 12 residues. V was trimmed by 5 bases and J by 6 bases, leaving 12 bases between them. Germline-derived CDR1 and CDR2 are SGHRS and YFSETQ. Here the CDR3 DNA reads TGCGCCAGCAGGTCCGCGACGCGCGAGCAGTACTTC. Protein: CASRSATREQYF.

This clonotype was counted ten times or more. The CDR3 nucleotides are TGTGCCAGCAGCTTAGATCCGGGAGCATACAATGAGCAGTTCTTC. This encodes CASSLDPGAYNEQFF. The chain joins TRBV7-2 to TRBJ2-1; TRBD2 is a possible D gene (6 bases). There are 15 residues in the CDR3. CDR1 is SGHTA, CDR2 FQGNSA, per germline. V lost 1 base and J lost 4, with 11 bases in between.

This clonotype occurred once. This chain uses TRBV4-1 with TRBJ2-2; tentatively, D is TRBD1 (6 bases). V lost 3 bases and J lost 8, with 22 bases in between. From germline, CDR1 is MGHRA and CDR2 YSYEKL. The CDR3 sequence is 17 residues long. The CDR3 sequence is CASSHPRGTMSLGELFF. CDR3 nucleotides: TGCGCCAGCAGCCACCCGAGGGGGACGATGTCGCTTGGGGAGCTGTTTTTT.

The rearrangement uses TRBV5-5 and TRBJ2-1, with 8 bases aligning to TRBD2. Germline CDR1 reads SGHKS; CDR2 reads YYEKEE (reference sequence). CDR3 length: 15 amino acids. With V trimmed by 3 bases and J by 4 bases, 6 bases remained unmatched. Here the CDR3 reads CASSWERGSYNEQFF. The CDR3 DNA follows: TGTGCCAGCAGCTGGGAGCGGGGGTCTTACAATGAGCAGTTCTTC.